This T cell receptor (beta chain) was sequenced for a study of T cell responses to AZD1222 COVID-19 vaccine. The repertoire was sequenced with immunoSEQ multiplex PCR; TCRdb's copy has only in-frame clones and lacks some. The sample has just over 30,000 clones; 88% are singletons. The specimen was peripheral blood, collected 28 days after the second AZD1222 dose. This clonotype originated in an adult who received the AZD1222 COVID-19 vaccine.

In DNA form, the CDR3 reads TGTGCCAGCAGCCCGTTGGGGGAGAACACTGAAGCTTTCTTT. This translates into CASSPLGENTEAFF. V usage is TRBV6-2 or TRBV6-3 and J usage is TRBJ1-1; tentatively, D is TRBD1 (5 bases). The germline V gene encodes CDR1 MNHEY and CDR2 SVGEGT. Trimming pared 6 bases from V and 1 base from J, leaving 12 bases between. This CDR3 comprises 14 residues.